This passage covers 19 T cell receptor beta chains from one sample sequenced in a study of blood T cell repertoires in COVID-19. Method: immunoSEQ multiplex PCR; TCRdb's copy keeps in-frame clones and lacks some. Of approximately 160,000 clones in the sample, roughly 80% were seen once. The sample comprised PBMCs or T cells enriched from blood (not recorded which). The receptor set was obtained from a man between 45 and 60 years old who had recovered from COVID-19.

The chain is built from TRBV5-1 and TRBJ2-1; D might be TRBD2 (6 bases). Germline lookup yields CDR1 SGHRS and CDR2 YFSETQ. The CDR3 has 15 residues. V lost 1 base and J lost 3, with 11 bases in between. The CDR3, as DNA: TGCGCCAGCAGCTTGACGGGAGTGGGCTACAATGAGCAGTTCTTC. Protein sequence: CASSLTGVGYNEQFF. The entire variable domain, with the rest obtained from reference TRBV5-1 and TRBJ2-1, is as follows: KAGVTQTPRYLIKTRGQQVTLSCSPISGHRSVSWYQQTPGQGLQFLFEYFSETQRNKGNFPGRFSGRQFSNSRSEMNVSTLELGDSALYLCASSLTGVGYNEQFFGPGTRLTVL.

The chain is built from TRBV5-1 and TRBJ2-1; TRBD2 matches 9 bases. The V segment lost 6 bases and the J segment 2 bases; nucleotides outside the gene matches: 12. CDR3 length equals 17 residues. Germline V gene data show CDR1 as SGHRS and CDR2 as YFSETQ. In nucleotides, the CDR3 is TGCGCCAGCAACAGCCTCGGGGCGGGGGGGCCCTACAATGAGCAGTTCTTC. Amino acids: CASNSLGAGGPYNEQFF.

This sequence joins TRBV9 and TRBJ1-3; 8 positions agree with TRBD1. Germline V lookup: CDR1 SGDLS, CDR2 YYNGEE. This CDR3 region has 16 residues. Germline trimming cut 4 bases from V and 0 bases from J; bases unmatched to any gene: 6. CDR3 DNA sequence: TGTGCCAGCAGCCCAGGGGGCAGAAACTCTGGAAACACCATATATTTT. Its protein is CASSPGGRNSGNTIYF.

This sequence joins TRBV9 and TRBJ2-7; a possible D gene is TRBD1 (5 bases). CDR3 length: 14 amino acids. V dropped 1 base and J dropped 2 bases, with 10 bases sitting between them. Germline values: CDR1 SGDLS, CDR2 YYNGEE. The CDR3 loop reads CASSVRVGPYEQYF. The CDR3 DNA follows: TGTGCCAGCAGCGTAAGGGTGGGGCCCTACGAGCAGTACTTC.

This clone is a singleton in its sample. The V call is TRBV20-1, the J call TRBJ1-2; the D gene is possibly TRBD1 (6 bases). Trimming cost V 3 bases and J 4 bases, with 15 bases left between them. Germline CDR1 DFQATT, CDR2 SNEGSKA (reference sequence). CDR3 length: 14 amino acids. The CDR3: CSASGGQRFYGYTF. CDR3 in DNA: TGCAGTGCTAGTGGTGGACAGCGGTTCTATGGCTACACCTTC.

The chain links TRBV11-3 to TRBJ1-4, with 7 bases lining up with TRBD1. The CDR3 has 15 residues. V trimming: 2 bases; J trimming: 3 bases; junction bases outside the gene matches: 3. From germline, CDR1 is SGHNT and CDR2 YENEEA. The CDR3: CASSLWDSPNEKLFF. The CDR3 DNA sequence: TGTGCCAGCAGCTTATGGGACAGCCCTAATGAAAAACTGTTTTTT.

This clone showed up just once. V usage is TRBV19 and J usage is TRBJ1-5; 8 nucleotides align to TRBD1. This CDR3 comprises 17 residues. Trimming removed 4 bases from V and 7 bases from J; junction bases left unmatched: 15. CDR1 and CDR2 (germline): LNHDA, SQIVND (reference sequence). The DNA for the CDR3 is TGTGCCAGTAGTAACGATCAACGGACAGGGACCACACAGCCCCAGCATTTT. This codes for CASSNDQRTGTTQPQHF.

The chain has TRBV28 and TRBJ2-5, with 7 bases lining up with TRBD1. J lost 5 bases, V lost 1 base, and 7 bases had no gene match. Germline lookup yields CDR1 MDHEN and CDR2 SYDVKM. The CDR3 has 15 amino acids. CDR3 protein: CASSLLAGGQETQYF. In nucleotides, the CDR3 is TGTGCCAGCAGTTTATTAGCAGGGGGTCAGGAGACCCAGTACTTC. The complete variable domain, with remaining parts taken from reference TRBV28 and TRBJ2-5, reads DVKVTQSSRYLVKRTGEKVFLECVQDMDHENMFWYRQDPGLGLRLIYFSYDVKMKEKGDIPEGYSVSREKKERFSLILESASTNQTSMYLCASSLLAGGQETQYFGPGTRLLVL.

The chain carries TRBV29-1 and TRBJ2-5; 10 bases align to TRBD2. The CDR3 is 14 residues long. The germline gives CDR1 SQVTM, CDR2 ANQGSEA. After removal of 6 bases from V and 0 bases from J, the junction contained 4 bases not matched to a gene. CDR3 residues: CSVERGGYQETQYF. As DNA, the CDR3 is TGCAGCGTGGAGCGGGGGGGGTACCAAGAGACCCAGTACTTC. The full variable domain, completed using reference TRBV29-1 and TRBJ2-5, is SAVISQKPSRDICQRGTSLTIQCQVDSQVTMMFWYRQQPGQSLTLIATANQGSEATYESGFVIDKFPISRPNLTFSTLTVSNMSPEDSSIYLCSVERGGYQETQYFGPGTRLLVL.

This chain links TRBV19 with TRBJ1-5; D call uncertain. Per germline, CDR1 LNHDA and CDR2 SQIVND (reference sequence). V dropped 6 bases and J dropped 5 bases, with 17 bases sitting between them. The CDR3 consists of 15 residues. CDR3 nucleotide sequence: TGTGCCAGTAGCCCGGCAGCAGGTTACGATCAGCCCCAGCATTTT. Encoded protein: CASSPAAGYDQPQHF.

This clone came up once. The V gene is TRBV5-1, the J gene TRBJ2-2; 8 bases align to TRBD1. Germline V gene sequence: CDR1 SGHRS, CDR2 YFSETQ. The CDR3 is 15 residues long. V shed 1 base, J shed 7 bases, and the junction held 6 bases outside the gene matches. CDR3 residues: CASSLSQGAIGELFF. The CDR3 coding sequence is TGCGCCAGCAGCTTGTCTCAGGGGGCGATCGGGGAGCTGTTTTTT.

CDR3 DNA sequence: TGCGCCAGCAGCCAAGATGGAATAGGATTGCGGAGAAACTATGGCTACACCTTC. Translating gives CASSQDGIGLRRNYGYTF. This chain joins TRBV4-1 and TRBJ1-2, with D unresolved. Trimming removed 0 bases at V and 2 bases at J, with 19 bases between. In germline, CDR1 is MGHRA, CDR2 YSYEKL. The CDR3 length is 18 residues.

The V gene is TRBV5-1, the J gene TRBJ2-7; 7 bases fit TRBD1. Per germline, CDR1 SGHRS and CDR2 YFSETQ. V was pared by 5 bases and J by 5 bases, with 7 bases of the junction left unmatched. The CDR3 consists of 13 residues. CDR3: CASRDTGVDEQYF. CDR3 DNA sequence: TGCGCCAGCAGGGACACAGGGGTTGACGAGCAGTACTTC.

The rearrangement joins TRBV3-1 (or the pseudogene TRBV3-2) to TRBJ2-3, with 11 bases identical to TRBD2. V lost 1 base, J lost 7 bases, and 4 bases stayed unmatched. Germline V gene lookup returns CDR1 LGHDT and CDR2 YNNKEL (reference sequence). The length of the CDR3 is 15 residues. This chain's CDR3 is CASSQALAGAYTQYF. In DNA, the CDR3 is TGTGCCAGCAGCCAAGCACTAGCGGGGGCGTATACGCAGTATTTT.

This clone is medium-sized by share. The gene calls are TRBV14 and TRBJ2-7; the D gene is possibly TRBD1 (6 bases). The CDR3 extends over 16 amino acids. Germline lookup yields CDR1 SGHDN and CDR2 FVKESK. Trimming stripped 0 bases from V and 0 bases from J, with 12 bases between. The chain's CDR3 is CASSQDQTGSSYEQYF. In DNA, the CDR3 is TGTGCCAGCAGCCAAGATCAAACAGGGAGCTCCTACGAGCAGTACTTC.

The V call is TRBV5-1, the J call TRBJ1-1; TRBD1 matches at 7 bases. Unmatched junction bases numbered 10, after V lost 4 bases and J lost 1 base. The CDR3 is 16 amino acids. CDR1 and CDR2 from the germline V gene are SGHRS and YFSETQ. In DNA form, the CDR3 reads TGCGCCAGCAGCAAACCGGGACAGTTACCGAACACTGAAGCTTTCTTT. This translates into CASSKPGQLPNTEAFF. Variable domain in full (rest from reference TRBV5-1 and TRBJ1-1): KAGVTQTPRYLIKTRGQQVTLSCSPISGHRSVSWYQQTPGQGLQFLFEYFSETQRNKGNFPGRFSGRQFSNSRSEMNVSTLELGDSALYLCASSKPGQLPNTEAFFGQGTRLTVV.

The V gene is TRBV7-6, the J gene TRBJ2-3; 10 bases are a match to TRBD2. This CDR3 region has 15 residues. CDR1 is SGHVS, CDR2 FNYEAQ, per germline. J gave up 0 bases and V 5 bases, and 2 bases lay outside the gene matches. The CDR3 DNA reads TGTGCCAGCAGCGATAGCGGGGGGAGCACAGATACGCAGTATTTT. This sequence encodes CASSDSGGSTDTQYF.

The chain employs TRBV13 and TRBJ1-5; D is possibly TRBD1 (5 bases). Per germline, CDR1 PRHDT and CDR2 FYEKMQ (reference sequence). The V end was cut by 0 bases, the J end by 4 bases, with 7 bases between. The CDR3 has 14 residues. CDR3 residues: CASSLGGGNQPQHF. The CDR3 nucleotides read TGTGCCAGCAGCTTAGGGGGGGGAAATCAGCCCCAGCATTTT.

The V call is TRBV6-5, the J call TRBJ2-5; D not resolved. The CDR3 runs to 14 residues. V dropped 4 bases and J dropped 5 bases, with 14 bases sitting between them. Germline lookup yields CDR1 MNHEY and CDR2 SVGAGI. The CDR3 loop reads CASSSLTPWETQYF. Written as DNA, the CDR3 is TGTGCCAGCAGTTCCTTAACACCCTGGGAGACCCAGTACTTC.